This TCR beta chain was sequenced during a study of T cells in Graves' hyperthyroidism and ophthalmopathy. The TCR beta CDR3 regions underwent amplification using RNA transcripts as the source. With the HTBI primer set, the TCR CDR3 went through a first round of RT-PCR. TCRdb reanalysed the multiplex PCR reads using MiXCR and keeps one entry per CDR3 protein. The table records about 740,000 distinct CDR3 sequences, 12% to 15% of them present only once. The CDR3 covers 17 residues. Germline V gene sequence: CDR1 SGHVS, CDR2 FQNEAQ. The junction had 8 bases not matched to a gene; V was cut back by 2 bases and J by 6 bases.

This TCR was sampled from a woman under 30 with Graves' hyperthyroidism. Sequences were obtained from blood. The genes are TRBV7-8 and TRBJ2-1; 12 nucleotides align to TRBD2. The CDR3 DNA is TGTGCCAGCAGCTTAATACTAGCGGGAGGCCGGCGCAATGAGCAGTTCTTC. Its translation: CASSLILAGGRRNEQFF.